One T cell receptor beta chain is described in this entry. This entry belongs to a study of T-cell memory formation after mild COVID-19. TCRdb called the 5' RACE reads again in MiXCR, with one record for every CDR3 protein. The sample contains under 250,000 distinct CDR3 sequences, about 16% of which appear only once. The CDR3 contains 15 residues. V lost 0 bases to trimming and J lost 1 base; unmatched junction nucleotides: 4. The germline V gene encodes CDR1 DFQATT and CDR2 SNEGSKA (reference sequence). The chain is built from TRBV20-1 and TRBJ2-3, with 7 bases lining up with TRBD1. Input material: PBMCs or a T cell subset sorted from them (not recorded which). This receptor was obtained from an adult woman who had mild COVID-19 (a few samples of this study predate the infection). Cell type and time point are not known. The CDR3 loop is CSARDPGTGTDTQYF. The CDR3 nucleotides are TGCAGTGCTAGAGACCCCGGGACAGGCACAGATACGCAGTATTTT.